The entry that follows covers one T cell receptor beta chain sequence. The antigen is unknown. The sample originates from a study of cytomegalovirus exposure and HLA in healthy donors. Findings and caveats of the study: TCR beta V- and J-gene trimming, according to a later analysis, was linked to a missense DCLRE1C variant.

Healthy bone marrow donors made up the donors. Both 60 Vbeta primers and 13 Jbeta primers went into the PCR. Data came from immunoSEQ multiplex PCR; TCRdb stores just in-frame clones and leaves some out. The table lists around 130,000 clones, about four fifths of them singletons. Germline CDR1 reads SGHTA; CDR2 reads FQGNSA. This CDR3 spans 13 amino acids. V lost 6 bases, J lost 7 bases, and 15 bases lay in between. The sample comprised PBMCs. This receptor was taken from a woman aged 40 to 49 in good health and CMV-seronegative. The V call is TRBV7-2, the J call TRBJ1-1; no reliable D call. The CDR3 spells CASRPTGLVEAFF. The CDR3 DNA is TGTGCCAGCAGACCAACGGGATTGGTTGAAGCTTTCTTT.